This T cell receptor beta chain appears in the sequencing data of a study of vaccination and CD4 T cells after COVID-19. Treatment in this sample: roughly 11-day PBMC culture with coronavirus spike peptide pools or control peptides (ViraFEST assay). CDR1 LNHNV and CDR2 YYDKDF come from the germline V gene (reference sequence). The V and J ends lost 3 bases and 8 bases respectively, with 13 bases between them. This CDR3 contains 13 residues. Comments on this clonotype: Its matching antigen is unknown.

The Oncomine TCR Beta short-read assay generated sequence data from the DNA of cultured CD4+ T cells. TCRdb reanalysed the PCR reads using MiXCR and keeps one entry per CDR3 protein. The sample contains approximately 19,000 distinct CDR3 sequences, around 80% of which appear only once. The source of this sequence is a human donor who received a COVID-19 vaccine. The chain joins TRBV15 to TRBJ1-2; maybe TRBD1 (6 bases). The sample in question was CD4+ T cells from blood, cultured in vitro, obtained after SARS-CoV-2 vaccination. For the CDR3, the DNA is TGTGCCACCAGCAGTTGGGACAAAAAAGGCTACACCTTC. The encoded protein is CATSSWDKKGYTF. The complete variable domain, with remaining parts taken from reference TRBV15 and TRBJ1-2, reads DAMVIQNPRYQVTQFGKPVTLSCSQTLNHNVMYWYQQKSSQAPKLLFHYYDKDFNNEADTPDNFQSRRPNTSFCFLDIRSPGLGDTAMYLCATSSWDKKGYTFGSGTRLTVV.